The 10 T cell receptor beta chains below come from one sample, sequenced in a study of healthy donors' naive CD4 and CD8 T cells. TCR libraries were built from about 500 ng of total RNA by linear amplification. Each CDR3 protein is one row after TCRdb ran MiXCR on the reads. The data contain around 180,000 distinct CDR3 sequences, 74% of them singletons. The sequencing sample was made of naive CD4+ and CD8+ T cells sorted from blood, pooled from several donors. The receptors were sampled from a pool of human donors in good health; the sample pools cells from several healthy donors.

J is TRBJ2-7 and V is TRBV20-1, with D perhaps TRBD2 (6 bases). V lost 0 bases and J lost 2, with 11 bases in between. The CDR3 sequence is 14 residues long. Germline V CDR1 and CDR2: DFQATT, SNEGSKA (reference sequence). The CDR3 bases are TGCAGTGCTAGAGATGGTACGGGGGCCTACGAGCAGTACTTC. Translating it yields CSARDGTGAYEQYF.

The chain is built from TRBV12-3 or TRBV12-4 and TRBJ1-1; D is uncertain. Trimming took off 2 bases at V and 3 bases at J, with 7 bases between the two ends. This CDR3 contains 13 residues. Written as DNA, the CDR3 is TGTGCCAGCAGTTTAAAGGTGGACACTGAAGCTTTCTTT. This gives the protein CASSLKVDTEAFF.

This chain joins TRBV12-5 and TRBJ2-7; unclear D gene. Deletions cut 6 bases from V and 2 bases from J, with 35 bases between. The germline gives CDR1 LGHNT, CDR2 FRNRAP. The CDR3 sequence is 21 residues long. For the CDR3, the DNA is TGTGCTAGTGGCTCGCCGCCCACCCTATGGGTTATCTCCACAGAAACCTACGAGCAGTACTTC. Amino acids: CASGSPPTLWVISTETYEQYF.

This rearrangement joins TRBV4-3 to TRBJ1-1, with D possibly TRBD1 on 6 matching bases. The CDR3 totals 17 residues. Germline V gene sequence: CDR1 LGHNA, CDR2 YSLEER. Trimming left V 0 bases short and J 1 base short, with 15 bases between. The CDR3 protein is CASSQDGGSGENTEAFF. Here the CDR3 DNA reads TGCGCCAGCAGCCAAGATGGGGGATCAGGGGAGAACACTGAAGCTTTCTTT.

The genes are TRBV29-1 and TRBJ2-5; 8 nucleotides line up with TRBD1. V lost 2 bases, J lost 4 bases, and 0 bases stayed unmatched. Germline CDR1 SQVTM, CDR2 ANQGSEA. The CDR3 spans 12 residues. CDR3 residues: CSVEQGAETQYF. In nucleotides, the CDR3 is TGCAGCGTTGAACAGGGGGCAGAGACCCAGTACTTC.

Written as DNA, the CDR3 is TGTGCCAGCAGTTACGTAGCAGAACCTAACTATGGCTACACCTTC. This sequence encodes CASSYVAEPNYGYTF. The chain carries TRBV6-5 and TRBJ1-2, with unresolved D. V was clipped by 2 bases and J by 0 bases, with 10 bases between them. Germline CDR1 MNHEY, CDR2 SVGAGI. The CDR3 has 15 residues.

V is TRBV20-1 and J is TRBJ1-6, with TRBD1 identical over 7 bases. There are 16 residues in the CDR3. The germline V gene encodes CDR1 DFQATT and CDR2 SNEGSKA (reference sequence). Unmatched junction bases numbered 3, after V lost 1 base and J lost 0 bases. The CDR3 spells CSARGQGGSYNSPLHF. CDR3 in DNA: TGCAGTGCTAGAGGACAGGGAGGCTCCTATAATTCACCCCTCCACTTT.

The rearrangement links TRBV5-5 to TRBJ2-3; TRBD2 is a possible D gene (5 bases). Germline CDR1 and CDR2: SGHKS and YYEKEE (reference sequence). V was clipped by 5 bases and J by 5 bases, with 12 bases between them. This CDR3 is built from 13 residues. This CDR3 is CASRAEAVDTQYF. The CDR3 bases are TGTGCCAGCAGAGCGGAAGCCGTAGATACGCAGTATTTT. Using reference TRBV5-5 and TRBJ2-3 for the parts outside the CDR3, the full variable domain is DAGVTQSPTHLIKTRGQQVTLRCSPISGHKSVSWYQQVLGQGPQFIFQYYEKEERGRGNFPDRFSARQFPNYSSELNVNALLLGDSALYLCASRAEAVDTQYFGPGTRLTVL.

This chain connects TRBV10-3 to TRBJ2-7; 8 bases fit TRBD1. V trimming: 6 bases; J trimming: 3 bases; junction bases outside the gene matches: 1. The length of the CDR3 is 12 residues. Per germline, CDR1 ENHRY and CDR2 SYGVKD. The CDR3 DNA is TGTGCCATCAGAGACAGGGGCTACGAGCAGTACTTC. It yields the protein CAIRDRGYEQYF.

The V gene is TRBV29-1, the J gene TRBJ2-1; D is possibly TRBD1 (5 bases). CDR3 length equals 16 residues. V gave up 2 bases and J gave up 3 bases, with 17 bases separating them. From germline, CDR1 is SQVTM and CDR2 ANQGSEA. CDR3 coding DNA: TGCAGCGTTGAATGGGAACAGGAGAATCTCTACAATGAGCAGTTCTTC. Protein product: CSVEWEQENLYNEQFF.